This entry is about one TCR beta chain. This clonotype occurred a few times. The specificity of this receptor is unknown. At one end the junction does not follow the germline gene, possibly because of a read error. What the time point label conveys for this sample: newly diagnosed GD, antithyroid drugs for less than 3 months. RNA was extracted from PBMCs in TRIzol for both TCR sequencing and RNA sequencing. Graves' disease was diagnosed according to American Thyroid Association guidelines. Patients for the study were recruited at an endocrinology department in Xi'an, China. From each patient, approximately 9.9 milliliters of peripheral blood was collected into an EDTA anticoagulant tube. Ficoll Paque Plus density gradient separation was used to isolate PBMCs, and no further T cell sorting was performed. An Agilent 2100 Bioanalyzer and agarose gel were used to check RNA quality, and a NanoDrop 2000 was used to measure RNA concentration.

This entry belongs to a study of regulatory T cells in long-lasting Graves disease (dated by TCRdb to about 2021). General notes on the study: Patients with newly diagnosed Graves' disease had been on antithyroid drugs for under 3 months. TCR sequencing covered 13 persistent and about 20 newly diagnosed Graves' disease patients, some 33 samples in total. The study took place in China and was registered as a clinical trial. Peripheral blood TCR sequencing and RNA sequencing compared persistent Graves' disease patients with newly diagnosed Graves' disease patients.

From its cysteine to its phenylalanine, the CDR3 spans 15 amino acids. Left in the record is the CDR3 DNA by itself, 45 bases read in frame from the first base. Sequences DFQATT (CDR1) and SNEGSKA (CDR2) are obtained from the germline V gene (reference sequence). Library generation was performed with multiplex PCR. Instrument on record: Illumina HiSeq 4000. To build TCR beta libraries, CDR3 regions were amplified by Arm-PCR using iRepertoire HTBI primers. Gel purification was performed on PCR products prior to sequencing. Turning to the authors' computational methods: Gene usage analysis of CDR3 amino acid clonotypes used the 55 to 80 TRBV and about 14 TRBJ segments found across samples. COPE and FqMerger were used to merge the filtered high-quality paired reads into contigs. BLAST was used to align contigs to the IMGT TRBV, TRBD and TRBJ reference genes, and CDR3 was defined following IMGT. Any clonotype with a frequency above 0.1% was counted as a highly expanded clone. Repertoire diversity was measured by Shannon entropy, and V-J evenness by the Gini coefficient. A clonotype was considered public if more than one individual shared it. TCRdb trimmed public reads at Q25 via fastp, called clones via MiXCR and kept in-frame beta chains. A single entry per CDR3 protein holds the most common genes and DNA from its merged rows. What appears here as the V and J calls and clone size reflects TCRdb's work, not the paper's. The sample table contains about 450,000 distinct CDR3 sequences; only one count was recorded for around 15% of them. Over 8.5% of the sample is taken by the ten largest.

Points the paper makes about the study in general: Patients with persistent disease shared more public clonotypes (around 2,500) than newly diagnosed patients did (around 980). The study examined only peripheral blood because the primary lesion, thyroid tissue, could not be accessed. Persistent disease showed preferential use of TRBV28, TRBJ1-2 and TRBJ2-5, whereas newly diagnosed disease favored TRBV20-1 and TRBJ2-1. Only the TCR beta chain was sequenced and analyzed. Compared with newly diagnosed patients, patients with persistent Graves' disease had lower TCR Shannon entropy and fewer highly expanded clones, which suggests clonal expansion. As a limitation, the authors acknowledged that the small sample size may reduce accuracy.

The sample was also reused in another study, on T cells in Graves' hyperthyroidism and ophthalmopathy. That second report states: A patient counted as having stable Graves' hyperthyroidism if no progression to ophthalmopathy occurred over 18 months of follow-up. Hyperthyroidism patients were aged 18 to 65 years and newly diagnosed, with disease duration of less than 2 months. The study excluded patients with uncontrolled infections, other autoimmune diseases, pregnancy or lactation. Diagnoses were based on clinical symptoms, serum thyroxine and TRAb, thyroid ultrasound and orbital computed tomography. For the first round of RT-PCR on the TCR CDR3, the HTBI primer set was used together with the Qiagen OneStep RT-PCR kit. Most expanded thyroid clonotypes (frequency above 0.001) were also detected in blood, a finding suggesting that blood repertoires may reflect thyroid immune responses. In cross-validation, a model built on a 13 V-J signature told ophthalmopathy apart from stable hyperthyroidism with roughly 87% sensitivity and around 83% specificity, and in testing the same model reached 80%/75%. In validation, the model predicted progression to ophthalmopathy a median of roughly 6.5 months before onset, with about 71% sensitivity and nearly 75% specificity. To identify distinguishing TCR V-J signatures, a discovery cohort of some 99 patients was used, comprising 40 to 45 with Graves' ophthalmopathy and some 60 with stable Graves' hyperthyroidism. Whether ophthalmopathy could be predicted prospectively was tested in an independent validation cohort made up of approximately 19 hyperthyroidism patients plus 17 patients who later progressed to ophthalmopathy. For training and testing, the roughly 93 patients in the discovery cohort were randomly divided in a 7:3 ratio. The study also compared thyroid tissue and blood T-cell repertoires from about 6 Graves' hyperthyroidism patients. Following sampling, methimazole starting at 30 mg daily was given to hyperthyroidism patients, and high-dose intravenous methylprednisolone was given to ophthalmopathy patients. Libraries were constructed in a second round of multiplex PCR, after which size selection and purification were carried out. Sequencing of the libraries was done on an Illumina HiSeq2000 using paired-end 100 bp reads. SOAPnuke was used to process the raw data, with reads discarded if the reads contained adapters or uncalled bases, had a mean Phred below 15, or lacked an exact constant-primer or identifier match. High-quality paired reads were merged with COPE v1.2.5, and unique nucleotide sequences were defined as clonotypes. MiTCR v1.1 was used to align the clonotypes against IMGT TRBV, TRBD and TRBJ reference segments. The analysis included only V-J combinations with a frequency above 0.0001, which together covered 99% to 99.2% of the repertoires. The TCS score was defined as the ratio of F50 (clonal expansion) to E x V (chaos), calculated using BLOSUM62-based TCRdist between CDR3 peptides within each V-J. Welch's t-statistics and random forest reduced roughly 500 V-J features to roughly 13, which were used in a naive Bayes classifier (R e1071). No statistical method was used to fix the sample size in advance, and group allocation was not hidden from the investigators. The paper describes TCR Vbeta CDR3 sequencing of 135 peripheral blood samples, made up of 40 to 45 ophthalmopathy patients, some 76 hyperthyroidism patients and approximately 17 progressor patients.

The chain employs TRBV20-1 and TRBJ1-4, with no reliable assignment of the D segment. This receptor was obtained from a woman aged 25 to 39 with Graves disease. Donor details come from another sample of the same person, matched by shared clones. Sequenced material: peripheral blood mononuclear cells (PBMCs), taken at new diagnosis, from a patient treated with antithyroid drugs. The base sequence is TGCAGTGCTAGAGAAGAGGCAGGATTTAATGGAAAACTGTTTTTT. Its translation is CSAREEAGFNGKLFF.